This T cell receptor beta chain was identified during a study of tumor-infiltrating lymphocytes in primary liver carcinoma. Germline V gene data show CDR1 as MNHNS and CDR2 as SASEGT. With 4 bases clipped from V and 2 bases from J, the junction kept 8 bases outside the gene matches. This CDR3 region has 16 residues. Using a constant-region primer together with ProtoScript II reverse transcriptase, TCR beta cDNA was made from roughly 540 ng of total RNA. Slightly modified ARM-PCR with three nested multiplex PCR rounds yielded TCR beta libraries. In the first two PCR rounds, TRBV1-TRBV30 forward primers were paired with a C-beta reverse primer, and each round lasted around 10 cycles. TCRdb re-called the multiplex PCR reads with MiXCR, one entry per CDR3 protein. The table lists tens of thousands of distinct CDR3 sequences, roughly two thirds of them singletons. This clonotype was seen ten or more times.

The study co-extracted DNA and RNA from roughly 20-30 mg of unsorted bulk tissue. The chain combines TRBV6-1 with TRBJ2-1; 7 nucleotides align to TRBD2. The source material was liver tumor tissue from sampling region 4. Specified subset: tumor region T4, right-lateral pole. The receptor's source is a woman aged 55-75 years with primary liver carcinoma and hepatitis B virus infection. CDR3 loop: CASSGMAGAAYNEQFF. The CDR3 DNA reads TGTGCCAGCAGTGGGATGGCGGGAGCAGCCTACAATGAGCAGTTCTTC.